This T cell receptor (beta chain) appears in the sequencing data of a study of CD8 T cells in ankylosing spondylitis. Between the trimmed V and J ends, which lost 4 bases and 5 bases, there was a span of 5 bases. This CDR3 is 10 amino acids long. CDR1 is SQVTM, CDR2 ANQGSEA, per germline. TCRdb used MiXCR to reprocess the 5' RACE reads, holding one entry per CDR3 protein. The data show more than 200,000 distinct CDR3 sequences, under 30% seen once. Study results and caveats: Reportedly, significant enrichment of disease-linked clones occurred in matched ankylosing spondylitis synovial fluid. Reactive arthritis synovial fluid and blood were previously reported to contain some motif variants. Among TCR beta sequences, a motif of several highly homologous variants appeared characteristic of ankylosing spondylitis blood. Disease-linked clones had a CD8+ phenotype and relatively low frequency in peripheral blood.

This clonotype occurred many times. Its matching antigen is unknown. The clonotype was recovered from a male donor with ankylosing spondylitis or in good health (not recorded which). Sequencing was performed on blood, either unsorted or a sorted T cell fraction (not recorded which). The rearrangement joins TRBV29-1 to TRBJ2-5; D is unclear. CDR3 residues: CSVAEETQYF. The CDR3 region has the DNA TGCAGCGTTGCGGAGGAGACCCAGTACTTC.